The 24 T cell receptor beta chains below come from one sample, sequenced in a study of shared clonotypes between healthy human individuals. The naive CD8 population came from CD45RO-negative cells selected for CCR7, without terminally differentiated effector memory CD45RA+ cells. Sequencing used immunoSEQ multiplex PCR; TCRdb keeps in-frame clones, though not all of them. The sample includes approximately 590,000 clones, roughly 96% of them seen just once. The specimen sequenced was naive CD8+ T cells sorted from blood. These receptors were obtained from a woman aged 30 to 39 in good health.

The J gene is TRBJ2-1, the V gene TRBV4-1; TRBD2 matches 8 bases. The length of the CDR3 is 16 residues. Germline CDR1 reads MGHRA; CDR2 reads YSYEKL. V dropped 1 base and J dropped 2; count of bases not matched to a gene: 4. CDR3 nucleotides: TGCGCCAGCAGCCAAGTCGGGACTAGTACCTACAATGAGCAGTTCTTC. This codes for CASSQVGTSTYNEQFF.

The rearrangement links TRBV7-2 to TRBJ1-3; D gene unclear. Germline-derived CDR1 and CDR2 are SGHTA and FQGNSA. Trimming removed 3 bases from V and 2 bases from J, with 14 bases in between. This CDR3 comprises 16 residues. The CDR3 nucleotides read TGTGCCAGCAGCTTTGTCACAGAAGGAACTGGAAACACCATATATTTT. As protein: CASSFVTEGTGNTIYF.

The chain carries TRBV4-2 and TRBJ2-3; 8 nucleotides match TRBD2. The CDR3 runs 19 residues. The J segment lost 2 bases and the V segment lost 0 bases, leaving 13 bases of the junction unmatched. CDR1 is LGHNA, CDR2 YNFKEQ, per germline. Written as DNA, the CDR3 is TGTGCCAGCAGCCAAGATTTGAGCGGGAGTACTCCTTTCACAGATACGCAGTATTTT. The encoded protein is CASSQDLSGSTPFTDTQYF.

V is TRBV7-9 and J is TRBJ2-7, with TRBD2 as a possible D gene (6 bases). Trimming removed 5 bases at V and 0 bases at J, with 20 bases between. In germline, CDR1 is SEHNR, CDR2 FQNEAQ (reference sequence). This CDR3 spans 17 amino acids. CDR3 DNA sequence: TGTGCCAGCAGCCTCCAAGTCCCGGGAGCCCTCTCCTACGAGCAGTACTTC. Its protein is CASSLQVPGALSYEQYF.

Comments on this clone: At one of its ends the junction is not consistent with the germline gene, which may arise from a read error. The CDR3 reads CASSKEEPPSGRDGYEQYF. DNA for the CDR3: TGTGCCAGCAGCAAAGAAGAACCTCCTAGCGGGAGAGATGGGTACGAGCAGTACTTC. The rearrangement joins TRBV14 to TRBJ2-7; 10 nucleotides line up with TRBD2. This CDR3 is 19 amino acids long. Germline loops: CDR1 SGHDN, CDR2 FVKESK.

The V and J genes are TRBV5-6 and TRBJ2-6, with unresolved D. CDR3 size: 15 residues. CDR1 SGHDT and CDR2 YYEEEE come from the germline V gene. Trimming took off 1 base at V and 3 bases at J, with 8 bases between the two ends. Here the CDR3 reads CASSLSGHGANVLTF. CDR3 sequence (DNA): TGTGCCAGCAGCTTGTCTGGGCATGGGGCCAACGTCCTGACTTTC.

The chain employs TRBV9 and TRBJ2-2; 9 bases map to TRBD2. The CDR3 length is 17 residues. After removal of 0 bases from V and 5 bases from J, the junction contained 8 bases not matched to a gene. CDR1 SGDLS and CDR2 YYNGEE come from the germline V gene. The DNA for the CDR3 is TGTGCCAGCAGCGTAGCTGGGAGCGGGAGGATTACCGGGGAGCTGTTTTTT. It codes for CASSVAGSGRITGELFF.

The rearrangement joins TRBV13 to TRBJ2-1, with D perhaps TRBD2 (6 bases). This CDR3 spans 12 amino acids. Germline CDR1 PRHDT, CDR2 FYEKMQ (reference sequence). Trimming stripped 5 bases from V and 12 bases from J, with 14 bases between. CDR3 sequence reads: CASSPVGGGQFF. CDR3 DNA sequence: TGTGCCAGCAGCCCGGTTGGGGGAGGGCAGTTCTTC. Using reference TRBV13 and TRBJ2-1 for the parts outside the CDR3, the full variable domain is AAGVIQSPRHLIKEKRETATLKCYPIPRHDTVYWYQQGPGQDPQFLISFYEKMQSDKGSIPDRFSAQQFSDYHSELNMSSLELGDSALYFCASSPVGGGQFFGPGTRLTVL.

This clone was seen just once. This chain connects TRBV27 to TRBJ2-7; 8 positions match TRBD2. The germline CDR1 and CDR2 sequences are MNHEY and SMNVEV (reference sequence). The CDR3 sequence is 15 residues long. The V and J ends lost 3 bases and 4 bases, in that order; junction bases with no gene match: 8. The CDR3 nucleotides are TGTGCCAGCAGTTTGGTCCAGAGCGGGAGTTACGAGCAGTACTTC. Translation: CASSLVQSGSYEQYF.

In DNA, the CDR3 is TGTGCCAGCAGCAGGACAGAATTCTACGAGCAGTACTTC. Protein: CASSRTEFYEQYF. This chain links TRBV2 with TRBJ2-7; maybe TRBD1 (6 bases). V was pared by 6 bases and J by 3 bases, with 12 bases between. This CDR3 is built from 13 residues. Germline loops: CDR1 SNHLY, CDR2 FYNNEI.

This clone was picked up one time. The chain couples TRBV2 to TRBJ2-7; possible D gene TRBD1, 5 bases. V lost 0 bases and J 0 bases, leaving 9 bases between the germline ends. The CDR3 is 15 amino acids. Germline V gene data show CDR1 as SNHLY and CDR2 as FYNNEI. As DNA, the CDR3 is TGTGCCAGCAGTGAAGCTAGGGGATCCTCCTACGAGCAGTACTTC. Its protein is CASSEARGSSYEQYF. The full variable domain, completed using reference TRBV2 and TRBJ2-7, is EPEVTQTPSHQVTQMGQEVILRCVPISNHLYFYWYRQILGQKVEFLVSFYNNEISEKSEIFDDQFSVERPDGSNFTLKIRSTKLEDSAMYFCASSEARGSSYEQYFGPGTRLTVT.

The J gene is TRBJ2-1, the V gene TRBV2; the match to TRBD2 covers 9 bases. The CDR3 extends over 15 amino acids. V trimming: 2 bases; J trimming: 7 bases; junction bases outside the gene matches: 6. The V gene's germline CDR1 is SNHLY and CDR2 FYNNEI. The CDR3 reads CASSEYLAGTNEQFF. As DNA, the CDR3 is TGTGCCAGCAGTGAATATCTAGCGGGAACTAATGAGCAGTTCTTC.

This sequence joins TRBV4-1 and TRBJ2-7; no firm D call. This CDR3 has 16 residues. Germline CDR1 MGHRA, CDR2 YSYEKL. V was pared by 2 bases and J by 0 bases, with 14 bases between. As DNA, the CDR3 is TGCGCCAGCAGCCAAAGTTTTTCTGAATCCTCCTACGAGCAGTACTTC. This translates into CASSQSFSESSYEQYF.

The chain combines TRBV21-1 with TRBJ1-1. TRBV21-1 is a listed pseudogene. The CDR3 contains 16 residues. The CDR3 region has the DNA TGTGCCAGCAGCAAAGATCGGTCGGGGGTGAGCACTGAAGCTTTCTTT. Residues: CASSKDRSGVSTEAFF.

The CDR3 DNA reads TGTGCCAGCAGTAAAGACAGCTCCTACGAGCAGTACTTC. It yields the protein CASSKDSSYEQYF. V is TRBV27 and J is TRBJ2-7; tentative D call: TRBD1 (5 bases). V dropped 5 bases and J dropped 0 bases, with 8 bases sitting between them. The CDR3 consists of 13 residues. In germline, CDR1 is MNHEY, CDR2 SMNVEV (reference sequence).

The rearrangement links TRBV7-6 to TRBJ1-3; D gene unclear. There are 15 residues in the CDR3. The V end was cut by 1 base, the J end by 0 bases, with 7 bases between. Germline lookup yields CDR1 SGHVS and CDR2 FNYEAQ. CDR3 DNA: TGTGCCAGCAGCTTAGGATGGAGCTCTGGAAACACCATATATTTT. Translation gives CASSLGWSSGNTIYF.

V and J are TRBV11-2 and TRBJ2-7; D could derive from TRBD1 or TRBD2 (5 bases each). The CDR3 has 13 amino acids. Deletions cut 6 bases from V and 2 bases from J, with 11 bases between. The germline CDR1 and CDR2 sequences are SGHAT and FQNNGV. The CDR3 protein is CASRGTATYEQYF. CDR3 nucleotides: TGTGCCAGCAGGGGGACGGCCACCTACGAGCAGTACTTC.

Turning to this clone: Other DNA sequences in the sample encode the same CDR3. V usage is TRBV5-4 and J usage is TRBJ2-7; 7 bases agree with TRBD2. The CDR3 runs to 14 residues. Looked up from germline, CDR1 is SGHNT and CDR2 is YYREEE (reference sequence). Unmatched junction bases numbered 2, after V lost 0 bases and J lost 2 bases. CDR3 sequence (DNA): TGTGCCAGCAGCTTGGGCGGGAGCCCCTACGAGCAGTACTTC. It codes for CASSLGGSPYEQYF.

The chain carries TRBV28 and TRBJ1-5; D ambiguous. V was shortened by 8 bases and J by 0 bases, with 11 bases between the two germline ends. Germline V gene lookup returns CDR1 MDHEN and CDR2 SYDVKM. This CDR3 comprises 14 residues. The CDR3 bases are TGTGCCAGCGGGAGGACCAATAGCAATCAGCCCCAGCATTTT. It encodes CASGRTNSNQPQHF.

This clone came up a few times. CDR3 nucleotide sequence: TGTGCCAGCAGCCGGGGAGTTCCCTACGAGCAGTACTTC. Translating it yields CASSRGVPYEQYF. The chain is built from TRBV27 and TRBJ2-7; possibly TRBD2 for D (5 bases). The CDR3 spans 13 residues. The V gene lost 6 bases and the J gene lost 2 bases, with 11 bases spanning the gap. Germline V gene lookup returns CDR1 MNHEY and CDR2 SMNVEV (reference sequence).

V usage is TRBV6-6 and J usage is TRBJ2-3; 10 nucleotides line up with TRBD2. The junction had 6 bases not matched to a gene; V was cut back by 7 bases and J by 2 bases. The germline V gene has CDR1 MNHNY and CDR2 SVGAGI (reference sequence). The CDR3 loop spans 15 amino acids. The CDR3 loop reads CASTRTSGPTDTQYF. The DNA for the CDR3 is TGTGCCAGCACCCGGACTAGCGGACCCACAGATACGCAGTATTTT.

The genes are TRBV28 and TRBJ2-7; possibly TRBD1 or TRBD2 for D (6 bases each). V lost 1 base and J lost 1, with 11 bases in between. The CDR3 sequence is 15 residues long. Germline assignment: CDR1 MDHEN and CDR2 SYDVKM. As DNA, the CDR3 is TGTGCCAGCAGTTTATTAGGGGGGTCTTCCTACGAGCAGTACTTC. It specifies CASSLLGGSSYEQYF.

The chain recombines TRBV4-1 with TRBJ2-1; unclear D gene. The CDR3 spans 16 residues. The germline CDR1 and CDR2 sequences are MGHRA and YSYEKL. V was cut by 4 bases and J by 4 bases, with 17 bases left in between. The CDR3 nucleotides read TGCGCCAGCAGCCCCTCCCCGGCAGAGAAATACAATGAGCAGTTCTTC. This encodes CASSPSPAEKYNEQFF.

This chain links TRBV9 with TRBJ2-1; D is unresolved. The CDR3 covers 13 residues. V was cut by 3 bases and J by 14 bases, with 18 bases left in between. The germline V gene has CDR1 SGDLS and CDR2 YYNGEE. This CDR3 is CASSGGLGRMKFF. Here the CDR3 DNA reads TGTGCCAGCAGCGGGGGATTGGGCCGCATGAAGTTCTTC.